The 18 T cell receptor beta chains given below trace back to one sample, sequenced in a study of blood T cell repertoires in COVID-19. This table comes from immunoSEQ multiplex PCR, and its TCRdb copy is limited to in-frame clones, with some not included. Of 80,000 or so clones listed, roughly nine tenths were seen once; the top ten hold more than 2%. Sequencing used peripheral blood. Every receptor here comes from a man in his fifties or sixties with acute or convalescent COVID-19.

The chain joins TRBV6-5 to TRBJ2-1; 11 bases align to TRBD2. CDR1 and CDR2 (germline): MNHEY, SVGAGI. This CDR3 has 14 residues. V gave up 7 bases and J gave up 8 bases; unmatched junction bases: 7. CDR3: CASKLAGEPDEQFF. The CDR3 region has the DNA TGTGCCAGCAAACTAGCGGGAGAGCCGGATGAGCAGTTCTTC.

A remark on this clone: Other DNA sequences in this specimen translate into the identical CDR3. This chain joins TRBV3-1 (or the pseudogene TRBV3-2) and TRBJ2-7; a possible D gene is TRBD2 (6 bases). CDR1 is LGHDT, CDR2 YNNKEL, per germline (reference sequence). The CDR3 extends over 11 amino acids. With 6 bases removed from V and 4 bases from J, the gap between germline ends came to 7 bases. The CDR3 DNA is TGTGCCAGCAGGGGGACTTACGAGCAGTACTTC. The encoded protein is CASRGTYEQYF.

The chain combines TRBV28 with TRBJ2-1, with TRBD1 matching over 9 bases. Germline trimming cut 10 bases from V and 3 bases from J; bases unmatched to any gene: 1. Germline loops: CDR1 MDHEN, CDR2 SYDVKM. This CDR3 contains 12 residues. The CDR3 region is CATGQGYNEQFF. As DNA, the CDR3 is TGTGCCACGGGACAGGGCTACAATGAGCAGTTCTTC.

The chain has TRBV6-2 or TRBV6-3 and TRBJ2-1, with TRBD2 matching over 7 bases. Trimming removed 2 bases from V and 6 bases from J; junction bases left unmatched: 13. Per germline, CDR1 MNHEY and CDR2 SVGEGT. The CDR3 length is 17 residues. The CDR3 coding sequence is TGTGCCAGCAGTTACCGTATAAGACTAGCTGAGGGCAATGAGCAGTTCTTC. It is translated as CASSYRIRLAEGNEQFF.

J is TRBJ2-3 and V is TRBV7-9; 8 bases are a match to TRBD2. The CDR3 is 15 residues long. Germline values: CDR1 SEHNR, CDR2 FQNEAQ (reference sequence). V lost 3 bases to trimming and J lost 2 bases; unmatched junction nucleotides: 4. This CDR3 reads CASSLRGASTDTQYF. The CDR3 coding sequence is TGTGCCAGCAGCTTGCGGGGGGCTTCCACAGATACGCAGTATTTT.

CDR3 nucleotide sequence: TGTGCCAGCAGCACAACAGGGGGCGAAGATGGCTACACCTTC. This encodes CASSTTGGEDGYTF. The rearrangement links TRBV5-4 to TRBJ1-2, with 9 bases matching TRBD1. V lost 4 bases to trimming and J lost 6 bases; unmatched junction nucleotides: 7. The CDR3 has 14 amino acids. The germline gives CDR1 SGHNT, CDR2 YYREEE (reference sequence).

The J gene is TRBJ2-7, the V gene TRBV4-1, with a weak D call TRBD2 (5 bases). Trimming shortened V by 3 bases and J by 6 bases, and 9 bases separated the two germline ends. From germline, CDR1 is MGHRA and CDR2 YSYEKL. The CDR3 is 12 amino acids. The CDR3 protein is CASSHIEGEQYF. The CDR3 DNA reads as TGCGCCAGCAGCCACATAGAGGGCGAGCAGTACTTC.

The rearrangement links TRBV30 to TRBJ2-5, with TRBD1 matching 7 bases. J was trimmed by 2 bases and V by 5 bases; bases with no gene match: 8. Germline V gives CDR1 GTSNPN, CDR2 SVGIG (reference sequence). The CDR3 is 14 amino acids. CDR3 nucleotide sequence: TGTGCCTGGCAGCAGGGCAGGGGGCAAGAGACCCAGTACTTC. Protein sequence: CAWQQGRGQETQYF.

This clone was recorded only once. The J gene is TRBJ2-5, the V gene TRBV11-2; no firm D call. CDR1 is SGHAT, CDR2 FQNNGV, per germline. The CDR3 sequence is 12 residues long. V was cut by 3 bases and J by 3 bases, with 5 bases left in between. The CDR3 loop reads CASSFSEETQYF. The CDR3 region has the DNA TGTGCCAGCAGCTTTTCCGAAGAGACCCAGTACTTC.

The chain couples TRBV24-1 to TRBJ2-7; TRBD2 matches at 8 bases. CDR1 is KGHDR and CDR2 is SFDVKD in the germline V gene. V was pared by 9 bases and J by 0 bases, with 6 bases of the junction left unmatched. CDR3 length: 14 residues. The CDR3 nucleotides read TGTGCCACCTCCCAGACTAGCGCCTCCTACGAGCAGTACTTC. Protein: CATSQTSASYEQYF.

This clone appeared a single time. The chain couples TRBV5-4 to TRBJ2-1, with 11 bases identical to TRBD2. The germline gives CDR1 SGHNT, CDR2 YYREEE (reference sequence). Germline trimming cut 9 bases from V and 0 bases from J; bases unmatched to any gene: 5. CDR3 length: 15 residues. The CDR3 DNA reads TGTGCCACTTCTAGCGGGAGGAGCTCCTACAATGAGCAGTTCTTC. It is translated as CATSSGRSSYNEQFF.

Remarks on this clone: The junction shows a germline mismatch at one end, possibly a read error. The chain combines TRBV7-9 with TRBJ1-4; D might be TRBD1 (5 bases). CDR1 and CDR2 from the germline V gene are SEHNR and FQNEAQ (reference sequence). This CDR3 spans 14 amino acids. In nucleotides, the CDR3 is TGTGCCAGCAGCTTGGGACGGACTAGTGAAAAACTGTTTTTT. Amino acids: CASSLGRTSEKLFF.

CDR3 residues: CASSQDRGIAGRNEQYF. DNA for the CDR3: TGTGCCAGCAGCCAAGATCGGGGGATAGCGGGACGAAACGAGCAGTACTTC. The chain uses TRBV3-1 (or the pseudogene TRBV3-2) and TRBJ2-7, with 8 bases fitting TRBD2. Germline V gene sequence: CDR1 LGHDT, CDR2 YNNKEL (reference sequence). The CDR3 spans 17 residues. After removal of 0 bases from V and 5 bases from J, the junction contained 12 bases not matched to a gene.

The V and J genes are TRBV7-2 and TRBJ2-3, with 8 bases that match TRBD2. The CDR3 consists of 15 residues. V gave up 2 bases and J gave up 3 bases; unmatched junction bases: 4. Germline values: CDR1 SGHTA, CDR2 FQGNSA. As DNA, the CDR3 is TGTGCCAGCAGCTTACAAGCGGGGGTGACAGATACGCAGTATTTT. The encoded protein is CASSLQAGVTDTQYF.

The chain combines TRBV7-2 with TRBJ1-2; D not resolved. The V gene lost 2 bases and the J gene lost 1 base, with 5 bases spanning the gap. There are 13 residues in the CDR3. In germline, CDR1 is SGHTA, CDR2 FQGNSA. The CDR3 region is CASSLSFNYGYTF. CDR3 bases: TGTGCCAGCAGCTTATCTTTTAACTATGGCTACACCTTC.

The chain couples TRBV6-6 to TRBJ1-2; D unclear. Germline CDR1 MNHNY, CDR2 SVGAGI (reference sequence). Trimming removed 5 bases at V and 6 bases at J, with 10 bases between. CDR3 length: 12 amino acids. CDR3 in DNA: TGTGCCAGCAGTCGGGCAGTGGATGGCTACACCTTC. It translates to CASSRAVDGYTF.

The V gene is TRBV7-9, the J gene TRBJ2-5; 16 bases are shared with TRBD2. The V gene end was trimmed by 5 bases and the J gene end by 2 bases; junction bases not matched to a gene: 5. The CDR3 sequence is 17 residues long. Germline V gene sequence: CDR1 SEHNR, CDR2 FQNEAQ (reference sequence). The CDR3 nucleotides read TGTGCCAGCAGCCTGGGACTAGCGGGAGGGGGTCAAGAGACCCAGTACTTC. It translates to CASSLGLAGGGQETQYF. The full variable domain, in which reference TRBV7-9 and TRBJ2-5 provide the parts outside the CDR3, is DTGVSQNPRHKITKRGQNVTFRCDPISEHNRLYWYRQTLGQGPEFLTYFQNEAQLEKSRLLSDRFSAERPKGSFSTLEIQRTEQGDSAMYLCASSLGLAGGGQETQYFGPGTRLLVL.

The CDR3 sequence is CIAVPGSDTEAFF. CDR3 DNA: TGCATTGCGGTGCCAGGGTCGGACACTGAAGCTTTCTTT. V gene TRBV29-1 combines with J gene TRBJ1-1; perhaps TRBD1 as D (5 bases). The CDR3 is 13 amino acids. Germline CDR1 reads SQVTM; CDR2 reads ANQGSEA.